A selection of T cell receptor beta chains follows, all from one sample in a study of CD8+ T cells in alopecia areata. The assay was immunoSEQ multiplex PCR, and TCRdb's table has in-frame clones only and misses some. The sample lists over 200,000 clones, 50% to 65% occurring once. The specimen comprised CD4+ T cells sorted from blood, sampled at week 0. The receptor set was obtained from a human donor with alopecia areata. Each CDR3 is given with its conserved first and last residue. D genes are given only for firm matches. Expanded clones get a size class; other rows say once, few or many, or leave the size out.

cdr3_nt cdr3_aa clone_size j_call d_call v_call
TGTGCCAGCAGCTCAAACTTGGGGAACACTGAAGCTTTCTTT CASSSNLGNTEAFF - TRBJ1-1 - TRBV9
TGTGCCAGCCTGGCCGGGACAGGAGGGTACGAGCAGTACTTC CASLAGTGGYEQYF - TRBJ2-7 TRBD1 TRBV2
TGTGCCAGCAGCAGGGGACAGGGTTACTCCTACGAGCAGTACTTC CASSRGQGYSYEQYF - TRBJ2-7 TRBD1 TRBV7-2
TGTGCCAGCACCCTGATGACTAGCGGAGGGACCTACGAGCAGTACTTC CASTLMTSGGTYEQYF - TRBJ2-7 TRBD2 TRBV7-9
TGTGCCAGCAGCTTAGAGTTCCCAGATACGCAGTATTTT CASSLEFPDTQYF - TRBJ2-3 - TRBV7-2
TGTGCCATCAGACTGACAGGGGTTTCCTACGAGCAGTACTTC CAIRLTGVSYEQYF - TRBJ2-7 TRBD1 TRBV10-3
TGTGCCAGCAGTGAACGGCTACTGGAGTACTTC CASSERLLEYF - TRBJ2-7 - TRBV2
TGTGCCAGCAGCGTCGACAGGCTTACAGATACGCAGTATTTT CASSVDRLTDTQYF - TRBJ2-3 - TRBV28
TGCAGCGCCCAAACACCCCCCAGGGGCTACACCTTC CSAQTPPRGYTF - TRBJ1-2 - TRBV29-1
TGCAGTGCTAGCCTTCGTGGTGAGCAGTTCTTC CSASLRGEQFF - TRBJ2-1 - TRBV20-1
TGTGCCAGCACCCAAAAGACAGCTCGACTAACCGGGGAGCTGTTTTTT CASTQKTARLTGELFF - TRBJ2-2 - TRBV27
TGTGCTTCTACTTGGTGGACGGCGTCGCGGAATACGCAGTATTTT CASTWWTASRNTQYF - TRBJ2-3 - TRBV30
TGTGCCTGGAGTGTATTAGGCTACGAGCAGTACTTC CAWSVLGYEQYF - TRBJ2-7 - TRBV30
TGTGCCAGCAGCCCCCGGACAGGGGACACAGATACGCAGTATTTT CASSPRTGDTDTQYF - TRBJ2-3 TRBD1 TRBV9
TGCAGCGTTGAAGATGGGAATTCTGGTTACGAGCAGTACTTC CSVEDGNSGYEQYF - TRBJ2-7 - TRBV29-1
TGTGCCAGCAGGGGACGGGGGGCCGCCTCTAATTCACCCCTCCACTTT CASRGRGAASNSPLHF - TRBJ1-6 - TRBV2
TGCAGTGCTGAAGGGCCCACTGAAGCTTTCTTT CSAEGPTEAFF - TRBJ1-1 - TRBV20-1
TGTGCCTGGAGTGCCCATCTCCAGCATGAGCAGTTCTTC CAWSAHLQHEQFF - TRBJ2-1 - TRBV30
TGTGCCAGTAGCGCCCAACCATCCTCCTACGAGCAGTACTTC CASSAQPSSYEQYF - TRBJ2-7 - TRBV11-2
TGTGCCAGCAGTTACTCGAGACCAGAGGGAAAACTGTTTTTT CASSYSRPEGKLFF few TRBJ1-4 - TRBV6-5
TGTGCCAGCAGCCGGGGGGGATTTGATGGCTACACCTTC CASSRGGFDGYTF - TRBJ1-2 - TRBV6-6
TGTGCCTGGAGTCTCGGGCTAGGGACTGGGGCCAACGTCCTGACTTTC CAWSLGLGTGANVLTF - TRBJ2-6 - TRBV30
TGCGCCAGCAGCTTGGACGGACAGTACAACTACGACACTGAAGCTTTCTTT CASSLDGQYNYDTEAFF few TRBJ1-1 - TRBV5-1
TGTGCCAGCAGTCTAGAGGGAAACACTGAAGCTTTCTTT CASSLEGNTEAFF - TRBJ1-1 - TRBV27
TGTGCCAGCAGTTACTCGAGTAGGAGGGGCACAGATACGCAGTATTTT CASSYSSRRGTDTQYF - TRBJ2-3 - TRBV6-5
TGCGCCAGCAGTCCCGATAGACTGGGCAGAACCGGGGAGCTGTTTTTT CASSPDRLGRTGELFF - TRBJ2-2 - TRBV5-1
TGCGCCAGCAGCTTGGGGCCCGAGCAGTACTTC CASSLGPEQYF few TRBJ2-7 - TRBV5-1
TGTGCCAGCAGCGTAGAGCAGACTAATTCACCCCTCCACTTT CASSVEQTNSPLHF - TRBJ1-6 - TRBV9
TGCGCCAGCAGCTCATCTCTGGACAGAGATAATTCACCCCTCCACTTT CASSSSLDRDNSPLHF - TRBJ1-6 - TRBV5-1
TGTGCCAAGGACAGGGAGAGCTCTGGGGCCAACGTCCTGACTTTC CAKDRESSGANVLTF - TRBJ2-6 TRBD1 TRBV2
TGTGCCTCCCAGGACAGGGGCAGCAATCAGCCCCAGCATTTT CASQDRGSNQPQHF - TRBJ1-5 TRBD1 TRBV30
TGTGCCTGGAGTACCACCAGGTACACAGATACGCAGTATTTT CAWSTTRYTDTQYF - TRBJ2-3 - TRBV30
TGTGCCACCAGCAGAGACAGCGTGTATGGCTACACCTTC CATSRDSVYGYTF - TRBJ1-2 - TRBV15
TGTGCCAGCAGTGTTACAGATACGCAGTATTTT CASSVTDTQYF - TRBJ2-3 - TRBV2
TGTGCCAGCAGTCTCCAGGGACAGGTAATCAATGAGCAGTTCTTC CASSLQGQVINEQFF - TRBJ2-1 TRBD1 TRBV6-5
TGTGCCAGCAGGGGATCGGGACTAGCGACGAGCACAGATACGCAGTATTTT CASRGSGLATSTDTQYF - TRBJ2-3 TRBD2 TRBV28
TGCGCCAGCAGCTTGGGCGGGACAGATAATTCACCCCTCCACTTT CASSLGGTDNSPLHF - TRBJ1-6 TRBD1 TRBV5-1
TGTGCCAGCAGCCAAGTTATGAAAGGGTCTGGAAACACCATATATTTT CASSQVMKGSGNTIYF - TRBJ1-3 - TRBV14
TGTGCCAGCAGTTACTCGGACAGGGGAAACACCATATATTTT CASSYSDRGNTIYF few TRBJ1-3 TRBD1 TRBV6-6
TGTGCCAGCAGAACTAGCGGGGCCTACAATGAGCAGTTCTTC CASRTSGAYNEQFF - TRBJ2-1 TRBD2 TRBV2
TGTGCCAGCAGCTTTTGGGGGACCCAGTACTTC CASSFWGTQYF - TRBJ2-5 - TRBV7-8